This passage covers 9 T cell receptor beta chains from one sample sequenced in a study of blood T cell repertoires in COVID-19. Clones were sequenced by immunoSEQ multiplex PCR, and TCRdb holds only the in-frame ones, with some missing. In the table there are hundreds of thousands of clones, around 86% of which are singletons. The sequencing sample was made of PBMCs or T cells enriched from blood (not recorded which). Receptors were obtained from a woman aged 45-59 years who had recovered from COVID-19.

The rearrangement uses TRBV28 and TRBJ1-2; possibly TRBD1 for D (6 bases). CDR3 length: 12 amino acids. Germline CDR1 is MDHEN and CDR2 is SYDVKM. Trimming cost V 1 base and J 10 bases, with 10 bases left between them. The CDR3 loop is CASSLSTGNYTF. The CDR3 coding sequence is TGTGCCAGCAGTTTATCCACAGGGAACTACACCTTC.

The rearrangement joins TRBV5-4 to TRBJ1-2, with TRBD1 matching over 10 bases. Trimming cost V 6 bases and J 6 bases; bases outside gene matches: 11. Germline V CDR1 and CDR2: SGHNT, YYREEE (reference sequence). This CDR3 comprises 15 residues. The CDR3 bases are TGTGCCAGCATGACAGGGGGCTACCGTCGGAATGGCTACACCTTC. This codes for CASMTGGYRRNGYTF.

This chain links TRBV11-2 with TRBJ2-5, with D unresolved. Germline CDR1 is SGHAT and CDR2 is FQNNGV. The CDR3 length is 13 residues. V shed 1 base and J shed 9 bases, with 12 bases lying between them. The CDR3 nucleotides are TGTGCCAGCAGCTTAGTCCCAGAGCAGGCCCAGTACTTC. This codes for CASSLVPEQAQYF. The full variable domain, with the rest looked up from reference TRBV11-2 and TRBJ2-5, is EAGVAQSPRYKIIEKRQSVAFWCNPISGHATLYWYQQILGQGPKLLIQFQNNGVVDDSQLPKDRFSAERLKGVDSTLKIQPAKLEDSAVYLCASSLVPEQAQYFGPGTRLLVL.

J is TRBJ1-4 and V is TRBV24-1; weak D call: TRBD1 (5 bases). The V end was cut by 2 bases, the J end by 7 bases, with 13 bases between. There are 15 residues in the CDR3. CDR1 is KGHDR, CDR2 SFDVKD, per germline. The CDR3 loop reads CATSDSGPGGEKLFF. DNA for the CDR3: TGTGCCACCAGTGATTCTGGGCCGGGGGGTGAAAAACTGTTTTTT.

The chain combines TRBV5-1 with TRBJ2-7, with 8 bases aligning to TRBD2. The V and J ends lost 6 bases and 6 bases, in that order; junction bases with no gene match: 14. CDR3 length: 15 residues. CDR1 is SGHRS and CDR2 is YFSETQ in the germline V gene. Here the CDR3 reads CASNPMGAGGSEQYF. CDR3 nucleotides: TGCGCCAGCAACCCCATGGGGGCGGGAGGAAGCGAGCAGTACTTC.

This chain connects TRBV2 to TRBJ2-7; D gene unclear. Germline V gene lookup returns CDR1 SNHLY and CDR2 FYNNEI. The CDR3 contains 12 residues. V was shortened by 7 bases and J by 2 bases, with 9 bases between the two germline ends. The CDR3 coding sequence is TGTGCCAGCAATACCGACACCTACGAGCAGTACTTC. Its protein product is CASNTDTYEQYF.

The CDR3 is CASSAGLGSNQPQHF. DNA of the CDR3: TGTGCCAGCAGCGCGGGTCTTGGGAGCAATCAGCCCCAGCATTTT. The genes are TRBV7-8 and TRBJ1-5; D unresolved. The germline V gene has CDR1 SGHVS and CDR2 FQNEAQ. Trimming took off 5 bases at V and 1 base at J, with 12 bases between the two ends. The CDR3 runs 15 residues.

This clone was counted only a few times. The chain is built from TRBV7-8 and TRBJ1-3; possibly TRBD1 for D (5 bases). Trimming left V 5 bases short and J 0 bases short, with 17 bases between. Per germline, CDR1 SGHVS and CDR2 FQNEAQ. This CDR3 is built from 17 residues. CDR3 DNA: TGTGCCAGCAGCCCAACGATTGGGGGGAGCTCTGGAAACACCATATATTTT. This translates into CASSPTIGGSSGNTIYF.

V gene TRBV11-1 combines with J gene TRBJ2-7, with 8 bases lining up with TRBD2. The CDR3 sequence is 15 residues long. Looked up from germline, CDR1 is SGHAT and CDR2 is FQDESV (reference sequence). After removal of 2 bases from V and 2 bases from J, the junction contained 5 bases not matched to a gene. CDR3: CASSLRSGSPYEQYF. CDR3 nucleotide sequence: TGTGCCAGCAGCTTACGCAGCGGGAGTCCCTACGAGCAGTACTTC.